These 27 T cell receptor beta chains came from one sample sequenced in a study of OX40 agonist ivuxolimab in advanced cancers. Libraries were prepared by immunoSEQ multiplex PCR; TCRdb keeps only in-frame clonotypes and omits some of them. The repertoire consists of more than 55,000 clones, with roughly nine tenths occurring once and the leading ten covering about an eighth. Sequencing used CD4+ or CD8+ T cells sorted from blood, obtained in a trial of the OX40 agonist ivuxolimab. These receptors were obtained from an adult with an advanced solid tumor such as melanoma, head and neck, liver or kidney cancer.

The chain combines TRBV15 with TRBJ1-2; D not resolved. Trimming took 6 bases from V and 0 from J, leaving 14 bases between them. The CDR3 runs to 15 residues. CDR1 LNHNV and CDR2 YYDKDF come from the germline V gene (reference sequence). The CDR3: CATRSLGTANYGYTF. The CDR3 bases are TGTGCCACCAGGTCCCTGGGAACTGCTAACTATGGCTACACCTTC. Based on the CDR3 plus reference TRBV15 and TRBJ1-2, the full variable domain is DAMVIQNPRYQVTQFGKPVTLSCSQTLNHNVMYWYQQKSSQAPKLLFHYYDKDFNNEADTPDNFQSRRPNTSFCFLDIRSPGLGDTAMYLCATRSLGTANYGYTFGSGTRLTVV.

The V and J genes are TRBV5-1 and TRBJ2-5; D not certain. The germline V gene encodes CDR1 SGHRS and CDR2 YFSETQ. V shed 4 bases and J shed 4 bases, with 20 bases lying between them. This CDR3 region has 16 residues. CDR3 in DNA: TGCGCCAGCAGCCCCTCCTTTGGGATCCCGTCAGAGACCCAGTACTTC. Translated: CASSPSFGIPSETQYF.

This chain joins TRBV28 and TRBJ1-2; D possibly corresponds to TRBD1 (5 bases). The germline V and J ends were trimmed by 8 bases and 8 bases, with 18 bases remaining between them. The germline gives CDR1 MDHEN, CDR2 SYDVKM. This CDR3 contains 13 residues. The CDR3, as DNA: TGTGCCAGCCTCGAAGGGGCAGCCTCCGGCTACACCTTC. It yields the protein CASLEGAASGYTF.

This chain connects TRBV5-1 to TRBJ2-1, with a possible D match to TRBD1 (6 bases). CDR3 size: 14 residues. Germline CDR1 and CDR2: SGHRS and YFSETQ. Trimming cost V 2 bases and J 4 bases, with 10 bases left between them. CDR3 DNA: TGCGCCAGCAGCTTCGGACAGCTTTACAATGAGCAGTTCTTC. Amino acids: CASSFGQLYNEQFF.

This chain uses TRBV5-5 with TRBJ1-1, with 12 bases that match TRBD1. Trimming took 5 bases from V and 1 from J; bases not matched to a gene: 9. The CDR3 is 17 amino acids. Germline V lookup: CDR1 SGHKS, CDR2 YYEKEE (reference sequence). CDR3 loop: CASSPGQGARRNTEAFF. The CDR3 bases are TGTGCCAGCAGTCCGGGACAGGGGGCGCGAAGGAACACTGAAGCTTTCTTT. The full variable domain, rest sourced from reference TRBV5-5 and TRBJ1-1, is DAGVTQSPTHLIKTRGQQVTLRCSPISGHKSVSWYQQVLGQGPQFIFQYYEKEERGRGNFPDRFSARQFPNYSSELNVNALLLGDSALYLCASSPGQGARRNTEAFFGQGTRLTVV.

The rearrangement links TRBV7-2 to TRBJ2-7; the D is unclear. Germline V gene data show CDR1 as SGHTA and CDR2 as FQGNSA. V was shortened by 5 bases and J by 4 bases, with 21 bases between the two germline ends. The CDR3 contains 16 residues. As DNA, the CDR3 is TGTGCCAGCAGCCCCAGAATGGGGTACGGAGAGTACGAGCAGTACTTC. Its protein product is CASSPRMGYGEYEQYF.

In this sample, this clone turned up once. CDR3 sequence reads: CASSLVARGWAEKETQYF. The CDR3 DNA sequence: TGTGCCAGCAGCTTAGTCGCCCGAGGCTGGGCGGAGAAAGAGACCCAGTACTTC. The J gene is TRBJ2-5, the V gene TRBV7-3, with D uncertain. Trimming stripped 2 bases from V and 3 bases from J, with 22 bases between. Germline loops: CDR1 SGHTA, CDR2 FQGTGA. This CDR3 has 18 amino acids.

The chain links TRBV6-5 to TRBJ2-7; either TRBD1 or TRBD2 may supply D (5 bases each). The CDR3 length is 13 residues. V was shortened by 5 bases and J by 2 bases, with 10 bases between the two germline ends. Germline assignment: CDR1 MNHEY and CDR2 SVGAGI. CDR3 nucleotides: TGTGCCAGCAGTCGGGACCTTACCTACGAGCAGTACTTC. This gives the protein CASSRDLTYEQYF.

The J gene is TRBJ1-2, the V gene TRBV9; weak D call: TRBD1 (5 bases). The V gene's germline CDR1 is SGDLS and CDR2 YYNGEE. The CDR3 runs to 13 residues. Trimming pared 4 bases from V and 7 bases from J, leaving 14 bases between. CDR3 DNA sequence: TGTGCCAGCAGCTCAATATGGGGGGGTGGCTACACCTTC. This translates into CASSSIWGGGYTF.

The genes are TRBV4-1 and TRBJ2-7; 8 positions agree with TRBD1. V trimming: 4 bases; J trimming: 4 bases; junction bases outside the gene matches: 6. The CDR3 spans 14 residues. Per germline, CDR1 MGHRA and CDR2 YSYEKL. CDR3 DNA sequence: TGCGCCAGCAGCCGCGAGTGGACAGGGTACGAGCAGTACTTC. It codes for CASSREWTGYEQYF.

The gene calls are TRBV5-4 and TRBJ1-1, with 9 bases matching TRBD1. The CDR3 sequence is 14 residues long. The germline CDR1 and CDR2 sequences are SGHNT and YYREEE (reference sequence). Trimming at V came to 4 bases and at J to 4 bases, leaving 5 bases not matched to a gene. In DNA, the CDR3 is TGTGCCAGCAGCATTGGACAGGGGTTCACTGAAGCTTTCTTT. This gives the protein CASSIGQGFTEAFF.

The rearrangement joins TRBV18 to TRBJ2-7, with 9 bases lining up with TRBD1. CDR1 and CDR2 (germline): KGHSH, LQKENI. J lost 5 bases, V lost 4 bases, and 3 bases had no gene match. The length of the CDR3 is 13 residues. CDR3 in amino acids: CASSRDRDDEQYF. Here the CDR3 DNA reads TGTGCCAGCTCACGGGACAGGGACGACGAGCAGTACTTC.

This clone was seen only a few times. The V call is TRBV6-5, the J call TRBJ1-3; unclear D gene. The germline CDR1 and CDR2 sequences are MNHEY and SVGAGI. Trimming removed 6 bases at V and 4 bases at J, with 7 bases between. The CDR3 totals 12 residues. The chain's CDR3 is CASSATGNTIYF. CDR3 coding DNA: TGTGCCAGCAGCGCAACCGGAAACACCATATATTTT.

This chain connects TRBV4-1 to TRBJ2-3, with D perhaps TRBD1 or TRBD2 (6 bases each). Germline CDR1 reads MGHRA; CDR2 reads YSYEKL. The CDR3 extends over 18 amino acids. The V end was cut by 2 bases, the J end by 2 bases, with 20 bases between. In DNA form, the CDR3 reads TGCGCCAGCAGCCAAAGGCCCACCAGGGGAGGAAACACAGATACGCAGTATTTT. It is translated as CASSQRPTRGGNTDTQYF.

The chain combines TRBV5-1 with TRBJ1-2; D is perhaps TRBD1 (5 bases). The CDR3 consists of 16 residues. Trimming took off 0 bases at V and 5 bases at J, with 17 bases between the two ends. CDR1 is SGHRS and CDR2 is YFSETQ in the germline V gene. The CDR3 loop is CASSLVFGAYPYGYTF. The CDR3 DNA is TGCGCCAGCAGCTTGGTGTTTGGGGCCTATCCGTATGGCTACACCTTC.

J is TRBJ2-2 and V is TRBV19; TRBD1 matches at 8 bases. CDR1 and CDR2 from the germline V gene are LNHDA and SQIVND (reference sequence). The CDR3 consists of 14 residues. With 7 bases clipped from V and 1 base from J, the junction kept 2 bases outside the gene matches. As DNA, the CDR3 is TGTGCCAGTATTGGACAGGGGAACACCGGGGAGCTGTTTTTT. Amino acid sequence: CASIGQGNTGELFF.

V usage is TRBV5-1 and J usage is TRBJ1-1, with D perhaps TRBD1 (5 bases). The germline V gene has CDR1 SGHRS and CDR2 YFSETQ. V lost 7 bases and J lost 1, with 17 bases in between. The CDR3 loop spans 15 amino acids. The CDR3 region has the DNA TGCGCCAGCCGCTCCTTCTCCGGGGCGAACACTGAAGCTTTCTTT. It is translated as CASRSFSGANTEAFF.

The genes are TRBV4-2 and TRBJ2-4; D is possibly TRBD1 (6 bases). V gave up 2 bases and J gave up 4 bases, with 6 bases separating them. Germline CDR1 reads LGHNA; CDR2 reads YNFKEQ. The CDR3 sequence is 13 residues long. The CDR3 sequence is CASSQTGKNIQYF. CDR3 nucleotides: TGTGCCAGCAGCCAAACAGGGAAAAACATTCAGTACTTC.

CDR3 protein: CAIRTGTHNEQFF. The CDR3 DNA is TGTGCCATCAGGACAGGGACCCACAATGAGCAGTTCTTC. The chain couples TRBV6-1 to TRBJ2-1; 8 nucleotides agree with TRBD1. V was clipped by 10 bases and J by 5 bases; unmatched bases: 7. The CDR3 is 13 residues long. Germline values: CDR1 MNHNS, CDR2 SASEGT.

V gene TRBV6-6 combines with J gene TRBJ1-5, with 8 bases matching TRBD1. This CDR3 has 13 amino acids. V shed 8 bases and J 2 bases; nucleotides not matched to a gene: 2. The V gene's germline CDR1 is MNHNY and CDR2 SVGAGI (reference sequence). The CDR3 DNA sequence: TGTGCCAGCGAGGGACAGGGCAATCAGCCCCAGCATTTT. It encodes CASEGQGNQPQHF.

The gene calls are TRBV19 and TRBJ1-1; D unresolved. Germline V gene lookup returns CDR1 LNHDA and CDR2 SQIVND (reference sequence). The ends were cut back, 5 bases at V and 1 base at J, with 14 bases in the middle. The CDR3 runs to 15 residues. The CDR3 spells CASSAFRTANTEAFF. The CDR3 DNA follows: TGTGCCAGTAGTGCATTCCGGACGGCGAACACTGAAGCTTTCTTT. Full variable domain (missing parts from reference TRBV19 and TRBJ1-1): DGGITQSPKYLFRKEGQNVTLSCEQNLNHDAMYWYRQDPGQGLRLIYYSQIVNDFQKGDIAEGYSVSREKKESFPLTVTSAQKNPTAFYLCASSAFRTANTEAFFGQGTRLTVV.

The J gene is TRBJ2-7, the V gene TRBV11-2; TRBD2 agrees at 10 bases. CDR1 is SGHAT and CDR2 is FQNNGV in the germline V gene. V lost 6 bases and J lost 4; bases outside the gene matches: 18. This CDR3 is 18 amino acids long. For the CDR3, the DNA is TGTGCCAGCAGTCAGGGGGGGCTAGCGGGAGCTCCGTGGTACGAGCAGTACTTC. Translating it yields CASSQGGLAGAPWYEQYF. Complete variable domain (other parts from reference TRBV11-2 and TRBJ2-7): EAGVAQSPRYKIIEKRQSVAFWCNPISGHATLYWYQQILGQGPKLLIQFQNNGVVDDSQLPKDRFSAERLKGVDSTLKIQPAKLEDSAVYLCASSQGGLAGAPWYEQYFGPGTRLTVT.

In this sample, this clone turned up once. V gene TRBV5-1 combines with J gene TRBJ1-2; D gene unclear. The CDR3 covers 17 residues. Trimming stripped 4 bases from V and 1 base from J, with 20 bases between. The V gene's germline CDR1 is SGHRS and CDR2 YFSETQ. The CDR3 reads CASSPNPGRSFNYGYTF. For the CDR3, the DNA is TGCGCCAGCAGCCCCAACCCGGGGAGATCGTTTAACTATGGCTACACCTTC.

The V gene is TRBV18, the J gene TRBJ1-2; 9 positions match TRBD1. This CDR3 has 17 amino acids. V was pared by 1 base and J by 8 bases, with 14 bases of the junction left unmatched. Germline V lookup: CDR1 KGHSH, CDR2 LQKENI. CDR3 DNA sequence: TGTGCCAGCTCACCACAAACAGGGGGCGCATCGGTTTTCGGCTACACCTTC. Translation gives CASSPQTGGASVFGYTF.

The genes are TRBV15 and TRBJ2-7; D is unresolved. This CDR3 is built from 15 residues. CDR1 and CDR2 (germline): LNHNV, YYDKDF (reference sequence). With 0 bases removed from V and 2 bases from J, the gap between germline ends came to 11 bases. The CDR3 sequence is CATSREAASPYEQYF. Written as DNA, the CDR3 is TGTGCCACCAGCAGAGAGGCAGCGAGCCCCTACGAGCAGTACTTC.

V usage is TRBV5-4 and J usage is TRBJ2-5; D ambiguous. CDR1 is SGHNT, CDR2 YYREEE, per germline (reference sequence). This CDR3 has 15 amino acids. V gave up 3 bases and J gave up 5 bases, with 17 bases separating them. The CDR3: CASSSGPGSVETQYF. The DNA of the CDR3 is TGTGCCAGCAGCTCCGGGCCGGGTAGTGTCGAGACCCAGTACTTC.

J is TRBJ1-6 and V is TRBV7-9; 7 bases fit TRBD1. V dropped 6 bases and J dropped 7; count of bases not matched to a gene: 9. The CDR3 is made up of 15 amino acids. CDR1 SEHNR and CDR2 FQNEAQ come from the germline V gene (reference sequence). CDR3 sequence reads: CASSAQGLGNSPLHF. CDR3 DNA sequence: TGTGCCAGCAGTGCACAGGGGCTTGGGAATTCACCCCTCCACTTT.